The entry below gives a single T cell receptor beta chain sequence along with its context. Its antigen remains unidentified. The data belong to a study of neoadjuvant nivolumab and ipilimumab in lung cancer. The table came from immunoSEQ multiplex PCR; TCRdb's copy has only in-frame clones and leaves some out. The profile shows approximately 31,000 clones, around nine tenths of them singletons. V lost 5 bases, J lost 0 bases, and 11 bases lay in between. The CDR3 loop spans 15 amino acids. Germline V gene sequence: CDR1 SGHRS, CDR2 YFSETQ. Regarding the study as a whole: Only a single major-pathologic-response sample was available for clonality analysis.

The TCR sequence derives from an adult with non-small cell lung cancer. The rearrangement uses TRBV5-1 and TRBJ2-2, with no clear D. This sample comprised peripheral blood, obtained after neoadjuvant nivolumab, alone or with ipilimumab, at or shortly before surgery. The CDR3 region has the DNA TGCGCCAGCAGAGCCTCGGGCACGAACACCGGGGAGCTGTTTTTT. This gives the protein CASRASGTNTGELFF.